This T cell receptor (beta chain) was found in a study of blood T cells in healthy people across ages (dated by TCRdb to about 2015). Concerning the study at large: In model experiments, template switching captured roughly one uniquely barcoded TCR beta cDNA molecule for every two T cells. The study measured age-related changes in TCR beta repertoire diversity using deep sequencing normalized with unique cDNA molecular identifiers. Four age groups were formed from the donors: young (average roughly 16 years), middle-aged (approximately 41), aged (about 62) and long-lived (roughly 81). To avoid experimental bias, donors of different ages were randomly spread across the sequencing lanes. For two donors (one aged 18 to 29 and one aged 80 or older), the study analyzed two additional independent replicas of 1 million unique cDNA reads from the same blood draw. Paper-wide results and their limitations: There was a strong correlation between observed TCR beta diversity and the percentage of naive T cells measured by flow cytometry. Estimates of total diversity based on one million sequenced T cells were regarded as lower bounds and as underestimates. Observed TCR beta diversity per million T cells fell roughly linearly with age, and a significant reduction was already apparent by age about 36. Compared with the aged group, the long-lived group had more naive CD4+ T cells, fewer expanded clones and increased TCR diversity, suggesting age selection. Because profiling used bulk unsorted PBMCs, naive and antigen-experienced compartments could not be compared conclusively. Donor CMV infection status was unknown, potentially confounding age-related changes in expanded clonotypes.

The CDR3 holds 14 amino acids from the cysteine to the phenylalanine. Only CDR3 DNA remains: 42 bases, in frame from the first base. At the junction V is shortened by 6 bases and J by 3 bases, with 18 bases in between. The germline V gene (reference sequence) supplies CDR1 DFQATT and CDR2 SNEGSKA. The library was built by means of 5' RACE. TCRdb shows the sequencer as Illumina HiSeq 2500. The second PCR ran for roughly 7 to 12 cycles and used a J-beta primer mix along with a sample-barcoded 5' primer. Each TCR beta cDNA molecule received a unique molecular identifier from a template-switch 5' adaptor carrying 12 random nucleotides. At least 2.5 million CDR3-containing paired-end reads were obtained from each sample. All of the RNA was converted into first-strand cDNA using the Mint cDNA synthesis kit, with a TRBC-specific oligonucleotide serving as the primer. After uracil-DNA glycosylase treatment, a first 18-cycle PCR used universal primers M1SS and BC2_uni_R on all cDNA. Processing in the source paper ran as follows. Each sample was normalized by randomly selecting 1 million high-quality reads, each carrying a distinct molecular identifier. Instead of being binned into consensus sequences, reads that shared molecular identifiers were thrown out. CDR3 identification, clonotype clustering and error correction used MiTCR with a Q25 quality threshold and the strictest error-elimination algorithm. A nonparametric unseen species model with Euler transformation was used to estimate a lower bound on total TCR beta diversity. TCRdb trimmed the raw reads at Q25, called clones with MiXCR and kept productive beta chains. Rows merge per CDR3 protein into single entries with the most common DNA and genes. The V and J calls and clone size are TCRdb's, not the authors'. The sample table records roughly 1,300,000 distinct CDR3 sequences; 55% to 75% of these occur just once. The ten largest make up 6.5% to 8.5% of the sample.

In the case of this clonotype: Its antigen remains unidentified. No quality values exist for individual bases; no much larger clone is one base distant.

The 40 or so donors, aged 6 to 90 years, were systemically healthy Caucasian individuals from Russia. Approximately 9.3 milliliters of peripheral blood were drawn from each donor into EDTA-treated Vacutainer tubes. Ficoll-Paque density-gradient centrifugation was used to isolate PBMCs, with at least 6.5 million per sample. Total RNA was extracted from PBMCs with Trizol reagent, with at least 5 micrograms obtained per sample. For every donor, an aliquot of PBMCs went through flow cytometry to measure the percentages of naive CD45RAhigh/CD27high T cells. Material: blood. Recombination joined TRBV20-1 with TRBJ2-7; 5 matching bases give a weak D call of TRBD2. This receptor was identified in a man in his late teens or twenties in good health. The bases are TGCAGTGCCCCCGGTGGACTTCCGGACTACGAGCAGTACTTC. Its protein is CSAPGGLPDYEQYF.